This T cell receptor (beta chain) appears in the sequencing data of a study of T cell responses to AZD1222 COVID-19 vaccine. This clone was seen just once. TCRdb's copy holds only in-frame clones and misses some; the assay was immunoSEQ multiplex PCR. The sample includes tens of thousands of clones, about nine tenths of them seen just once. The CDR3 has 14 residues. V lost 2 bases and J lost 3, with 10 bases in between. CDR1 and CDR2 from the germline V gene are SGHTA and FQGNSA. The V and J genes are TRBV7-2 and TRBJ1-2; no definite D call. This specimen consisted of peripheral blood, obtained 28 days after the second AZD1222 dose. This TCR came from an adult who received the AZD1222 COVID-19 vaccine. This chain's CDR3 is CASSLSVSDYGYTF. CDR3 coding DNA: TGTGCCAGCAGCTTATCAGTGTCGGACTATGGCTACACCTTC.